The T cell receptor beta chain under discussion was sequenced for a study of cytomegalovirus exposure and HLA in healthy donors. Each donor was nominally healthy when sampled (though unrecorded immune exposures were likely). V lost 1 base to trimming and J lost 2 bases, with 9 bases between them. The germline gives CDR1 SGHTA, CDR2 FQGNSA. The CDR3 sequence is 15 residues long. In regard to this clone: The antigen is undetermined.

PCR primers comprised 60 Vbeta and 13 Jbeta primers. Profiled with immunoSEQ multiplex PCR; TCRdb holds only in-frame clones, not every one. The sample holds roughly 150,000 clones; 60% to 80% are singletons and the top ten take around 14%. Study-level points and caveats: Trimming of TCR beta V- and J-genes showed a link, identified in a later analysis, to a missense DCLRE1C variant. Later, an analysis found that common viral pathogens appeared to be linked with several of the most significant clusters. Equally common other TCR beta chains were less clonally expanded than HLA-associated ones, a later analysis found.

The V and J genes are TRBV7-2 and TRBJ2-1, with D unresolved. This sequence was found in a woman in her forties in good health and CMV-seronegative. Sequencing was carried out using PBMCs. CDR3 nucleotides: TGTGCCAGCAGCTTAGGAGGTCCCACCTACAATGAGCAGTTCTTC. Its translation is CASSLGGPTYNEQFF.